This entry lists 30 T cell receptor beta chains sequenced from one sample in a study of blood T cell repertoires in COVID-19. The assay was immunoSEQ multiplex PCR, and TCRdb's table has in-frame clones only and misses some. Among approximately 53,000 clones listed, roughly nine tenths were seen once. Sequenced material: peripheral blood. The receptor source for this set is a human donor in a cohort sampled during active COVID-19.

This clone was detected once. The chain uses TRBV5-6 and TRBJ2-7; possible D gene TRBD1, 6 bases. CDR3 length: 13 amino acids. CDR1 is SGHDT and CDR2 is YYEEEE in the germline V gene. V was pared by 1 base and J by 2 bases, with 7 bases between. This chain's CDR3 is CASSLTGPYEQYF. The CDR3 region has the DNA TGTGCCAGCAGCTTGACAGGGCCCTACGAGCAGTACTTC.

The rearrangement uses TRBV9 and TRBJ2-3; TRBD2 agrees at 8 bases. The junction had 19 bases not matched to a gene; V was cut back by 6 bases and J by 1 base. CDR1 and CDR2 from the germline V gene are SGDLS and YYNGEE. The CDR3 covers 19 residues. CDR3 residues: CASINLAGPDAGGTDTQYF. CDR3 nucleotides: TGTGCCAGCATCAACTTAGCGGGACCAGATGCGGGTGGCACAGATACGCAGTATTTT.

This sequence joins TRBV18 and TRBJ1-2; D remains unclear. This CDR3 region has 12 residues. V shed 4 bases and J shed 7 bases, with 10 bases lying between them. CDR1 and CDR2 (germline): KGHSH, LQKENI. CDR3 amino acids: CASSQERLGYTF. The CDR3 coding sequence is TGTGCCAGCTCACAGGAGCGTCTTGGCTACACCTTC. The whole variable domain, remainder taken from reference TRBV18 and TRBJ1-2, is NAGVMQNPRHLVRRRGQEARLRCSPMKGHSHVYWYRQLPEEGLKFMVYLQKENIIDESGMPKERFSAEFPKEGPSILRIQQVVRGDSAAYFCASSQERLGYTFGSGTRLTVV.

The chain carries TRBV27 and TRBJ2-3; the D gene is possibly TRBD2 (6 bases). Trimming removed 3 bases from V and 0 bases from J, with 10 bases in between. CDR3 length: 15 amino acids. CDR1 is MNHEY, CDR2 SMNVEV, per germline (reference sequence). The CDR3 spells CASSFLGTSTDTQYF. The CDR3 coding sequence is TGTGCCAGCAGTTTTTTGGGGACTAGCACAGATACGCAGTATTTT.

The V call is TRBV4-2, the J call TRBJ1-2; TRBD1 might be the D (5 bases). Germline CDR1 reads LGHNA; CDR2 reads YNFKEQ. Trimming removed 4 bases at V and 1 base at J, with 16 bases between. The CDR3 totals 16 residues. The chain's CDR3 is CASSPGGAGINYGYTF. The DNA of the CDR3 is TGTGCCAGCAGCCCCGGTGGGGCAGGGATTAACTATGGCTACACCTTC.

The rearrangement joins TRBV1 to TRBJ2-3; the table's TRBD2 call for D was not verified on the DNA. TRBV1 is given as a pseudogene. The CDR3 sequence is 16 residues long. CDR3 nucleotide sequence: TGCACCAGCAGCCAAGATCCAGCGGGAGTATACGATACGCAGTATTTT. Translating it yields CTSSQDPAGVYDTQYF.

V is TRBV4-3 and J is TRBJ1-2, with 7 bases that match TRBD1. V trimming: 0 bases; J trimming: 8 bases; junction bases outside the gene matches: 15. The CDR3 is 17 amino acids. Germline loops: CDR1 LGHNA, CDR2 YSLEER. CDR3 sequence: CASSQDSGLGTEEGYTF. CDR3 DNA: TGCGCCAGCAGCCAAGATTCAGGGTTAGGGACAGAAGAGGGCTACACCTTC.

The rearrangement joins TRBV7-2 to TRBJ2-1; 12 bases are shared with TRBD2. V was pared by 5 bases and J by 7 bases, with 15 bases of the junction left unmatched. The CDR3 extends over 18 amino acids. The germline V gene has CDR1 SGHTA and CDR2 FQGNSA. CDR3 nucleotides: TGTGCCAGCAGCCCCACAAGGGCTAGCGGGAGGGGTGGAAATGAGCAGTTCTTC. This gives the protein CASSPTRASGRGGNEQFF. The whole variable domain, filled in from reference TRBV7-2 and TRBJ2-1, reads GAGVSQSPSNKVTEKGKDVELRCDPISGHTALYWYRQSLGQGLEFLIYFQGNSAPDKSGLPSDRFSAERTGGSVSTLTIQRTQQEDSAVYLCASSPTRASGRGGNEQFFGPGTRLTVL.

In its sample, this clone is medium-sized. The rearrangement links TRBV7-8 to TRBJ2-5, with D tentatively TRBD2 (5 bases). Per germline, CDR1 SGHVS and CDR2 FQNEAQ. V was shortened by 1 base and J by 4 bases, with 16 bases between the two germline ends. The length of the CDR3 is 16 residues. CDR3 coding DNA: TGTGCCAGCAGCTTAGTTGGTAGCGCGAACGGAGAGACCCAGTACTTC. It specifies CASSLVGSANGETQYF.

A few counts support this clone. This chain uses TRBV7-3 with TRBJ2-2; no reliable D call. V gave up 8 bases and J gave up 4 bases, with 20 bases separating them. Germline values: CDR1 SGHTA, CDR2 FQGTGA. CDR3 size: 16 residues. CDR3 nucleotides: TGTGCCAGCGCACCAGCAGGCCCTCCGAGCACCGGGGAGCTGTTTTTT. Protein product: CASAPAGPPSTGELFF.

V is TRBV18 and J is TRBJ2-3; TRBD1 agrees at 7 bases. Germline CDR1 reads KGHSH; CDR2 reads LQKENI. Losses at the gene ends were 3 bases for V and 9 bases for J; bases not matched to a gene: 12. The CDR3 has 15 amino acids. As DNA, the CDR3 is TGTGCCAGCTCACCGGAGTTAGGGGGCGCAGGCACGCAGTATTTT. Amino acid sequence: CASSPELGGAGTQYF.

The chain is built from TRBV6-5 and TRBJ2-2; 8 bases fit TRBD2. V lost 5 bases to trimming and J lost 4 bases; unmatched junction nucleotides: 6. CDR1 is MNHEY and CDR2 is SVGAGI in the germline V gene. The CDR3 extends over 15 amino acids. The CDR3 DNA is TGTGCCAGCAGTCCAAGCGGGGGTGTCACCGGGGAGCTGTTTTTT. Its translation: CASSPSGGVTGELFF.

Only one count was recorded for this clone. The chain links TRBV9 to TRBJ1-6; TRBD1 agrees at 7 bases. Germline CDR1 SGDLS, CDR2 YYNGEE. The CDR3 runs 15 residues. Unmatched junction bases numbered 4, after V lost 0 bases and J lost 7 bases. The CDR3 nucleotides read TGTGCCAGCAGCGTAGACGACAGGGCAAATTCACCCCTCCACTTT. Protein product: CASSVDDRANSPLHF.

The CDR3 DNA follows: TGTGCCAGCAGTTGGGAGCCAAACACTGAAGCTTTCTTT. This gives the protein CASSWEPNTEAFF. V gene TRBV28 combines with J gene TRBJ1-1, with D unresolved. Germline-derived CDR1 and CDR2 are MDHEN and SYDVKM. The CDR3 runs to 13 residues. The V end was cut by 4 bases, the J end by 2 bases, with 8 bases between.

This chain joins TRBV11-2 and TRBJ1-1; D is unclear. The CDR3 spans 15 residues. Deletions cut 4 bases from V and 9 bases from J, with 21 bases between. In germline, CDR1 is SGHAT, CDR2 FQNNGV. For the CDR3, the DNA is TGTGCCAGCAGCTCCCGGTTCGGTGAGTTGAGAAAAGCTTTCTTT. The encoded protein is CASSSRFGELRKAFF.

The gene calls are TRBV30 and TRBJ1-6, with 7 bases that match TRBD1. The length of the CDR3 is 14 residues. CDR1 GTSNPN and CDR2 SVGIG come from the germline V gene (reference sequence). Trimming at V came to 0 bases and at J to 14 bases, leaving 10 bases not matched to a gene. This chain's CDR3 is CAWSVVQGHGTLHF. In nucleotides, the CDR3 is TGTGCCTGGAGTGTTGTACAGGGGCACGGGACCCTCCACTTT.

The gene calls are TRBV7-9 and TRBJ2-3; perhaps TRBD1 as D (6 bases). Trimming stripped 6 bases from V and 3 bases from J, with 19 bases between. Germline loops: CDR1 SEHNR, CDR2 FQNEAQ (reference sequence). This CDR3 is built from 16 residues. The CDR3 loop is CASSLSGVGWTDTQYF. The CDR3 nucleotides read TGTGCCAGCAGTCTCTCAGGGGTTGGGTGGACAGATACGCAGTATTTT.

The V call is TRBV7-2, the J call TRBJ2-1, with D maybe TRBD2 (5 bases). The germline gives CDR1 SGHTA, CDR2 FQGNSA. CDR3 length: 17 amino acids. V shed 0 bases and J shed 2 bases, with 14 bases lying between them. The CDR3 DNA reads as TGTGCCAGCAGCTTAGCGCGGGTAATATTCCCCTACAATGAGCAGTTCTTC. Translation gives CASSLARVIFPYNEQFF. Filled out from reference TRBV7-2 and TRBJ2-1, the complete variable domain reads GAGVSQSPSNKVTEKGKDVELRCDPISGHTALYWYRQSLGQGLEFLIYFQGNSAPDKSGLPSDRFSAERTGGSVSTLTIQRTQQEDSAVYLCASSLARVIFPYNEQFFGPGTRLTVL.

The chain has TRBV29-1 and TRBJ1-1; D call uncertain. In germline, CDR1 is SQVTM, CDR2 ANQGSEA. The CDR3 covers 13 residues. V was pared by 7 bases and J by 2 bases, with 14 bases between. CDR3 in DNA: TGCAGCGCCCTGGACGGGATAAACACTGAAGCTTTCTTT. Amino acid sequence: CSALDGINTEAFF.

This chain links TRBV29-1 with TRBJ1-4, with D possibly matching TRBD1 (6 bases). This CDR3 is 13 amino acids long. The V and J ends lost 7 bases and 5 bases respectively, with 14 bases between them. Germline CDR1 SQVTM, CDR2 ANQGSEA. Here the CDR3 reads CSGQGMENEKLFF. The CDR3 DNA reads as TGCAGCGGGCAGGGGATGGAAAATGAAAAACTGTTTTTT.

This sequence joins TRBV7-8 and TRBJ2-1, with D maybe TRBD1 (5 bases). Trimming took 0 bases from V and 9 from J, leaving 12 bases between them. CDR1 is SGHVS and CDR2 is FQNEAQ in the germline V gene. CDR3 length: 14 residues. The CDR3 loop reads CASSLAGRVREQFF. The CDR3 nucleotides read TGTGCCAGCAGCTTAGCGGGCAGGGTCCGTGAGCAGTTCTTC.

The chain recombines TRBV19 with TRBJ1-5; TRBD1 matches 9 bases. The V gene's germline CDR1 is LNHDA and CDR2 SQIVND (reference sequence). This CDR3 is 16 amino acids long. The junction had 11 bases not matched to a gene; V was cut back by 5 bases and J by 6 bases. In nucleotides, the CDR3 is TGTGCCAGTAGTGATGACCGGGACAGGGTTACTCAGCCCCAGCATTTT. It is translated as CASSDDRDRVTQPQHF.

Written as DNA, the CDR3 is TGTGCCAGCAGCTTAAGGTCTAGCGGGGGAGCGAACACCGGGGAGCTGTTTTTT. Amino acid sequence: CASSLRSSGGANTGELFF. The rearrangement uses TRBV7-9 and TRBJ2-2, with TRBD2 identical over 10 bases. The V gene end was trimmed by 2 bases and the J gene end by 0 bases; junction bases not matched to a gene: 6. The CDR3 contains 18 residues. Germline CDR1 is SEHNR and CDR2 is FQNEAQ (reference sequence).

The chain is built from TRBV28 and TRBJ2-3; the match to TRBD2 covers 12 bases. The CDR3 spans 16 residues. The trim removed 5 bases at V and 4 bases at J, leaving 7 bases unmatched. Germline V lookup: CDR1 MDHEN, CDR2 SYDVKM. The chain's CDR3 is CASSPWTSGKADTQYF. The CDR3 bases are TGTGCCAGCAGTCCCTGGACTAGCGGGAAAGCAGATACGCAGTATTTT.

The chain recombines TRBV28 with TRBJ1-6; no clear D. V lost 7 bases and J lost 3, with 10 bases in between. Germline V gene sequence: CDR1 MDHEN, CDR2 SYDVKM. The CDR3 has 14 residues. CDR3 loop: CASTHGLYNSPLHF. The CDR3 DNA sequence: TGTGCCAGCACTCATGGACTCTATAATTCACCCCTCCACTTT.

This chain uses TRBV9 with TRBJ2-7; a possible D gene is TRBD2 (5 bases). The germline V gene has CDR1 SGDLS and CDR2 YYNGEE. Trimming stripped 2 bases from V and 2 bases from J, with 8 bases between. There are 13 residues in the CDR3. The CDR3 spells CASSVSAAYEQYF. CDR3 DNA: TGTGCCAGCAGCGTTAGCGCCGCCTACGAGCAGTACTTC.

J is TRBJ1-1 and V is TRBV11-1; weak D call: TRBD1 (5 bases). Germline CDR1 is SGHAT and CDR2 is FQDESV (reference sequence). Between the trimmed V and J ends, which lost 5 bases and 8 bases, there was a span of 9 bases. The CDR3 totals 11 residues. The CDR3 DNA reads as TGTGCCAGCAGCCACCCAGGGGAAGCTTTCTTT. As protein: CASSHPGEAFF.

The CDR3 nucleotides read TGTGCCAGCAGTTTATTCCTAGCGGGACGGCAGTTCTTC. This gives the protein CASSLFLAGRQFF. This chain links TRBV6-5 with TRBJ2-1; TRBD2 aligns across 9 bases. This CDR3 comprises 13 residues. Germline CDR1 and CDR2: MNHEY and SVGAGI. After removal of 4 bases from V and 12 bases from J, the junction contained 7 bases not matched to a gene.

The CDR3 bases are TGCGCCAGCAGCCTTCCGGGACAGAATAATTCACCCCTCCACTTT. This encodes CASSLPGQNNSPLHF. J is TRBJ1-6 and V is TRBV5-1, with 7 nucleotides matching TRBD1. Unmatched junction bases numbered 6, after V lost 4 bases and J lost 5 bases. Germline V gives CDR1 SGHRS, CDR2 YFSETQ. The CDR3 is 15 residues long.

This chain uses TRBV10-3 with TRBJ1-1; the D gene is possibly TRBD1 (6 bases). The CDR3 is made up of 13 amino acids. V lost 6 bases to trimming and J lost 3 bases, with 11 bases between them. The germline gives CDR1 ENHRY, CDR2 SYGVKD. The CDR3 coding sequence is TGTGCCATCAGCGGGAGGGGGGACACTGAAGCTTTCTTT. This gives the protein CAISGRGDTEAFF.